The 23 T cell receptor beta chains below all came from one sample that was sequenced in a study of cytomegalovirus exposure and HLA in healthy donors. The PCR was carried out with 60 Vbeta primers and 13 Jbeta primers. Measured with immunoSEQ multiplex PCR; TCRdb has only the in-frame clones, and not every one. This sample has around 150,000 clones; 65% to 85% occur once, and the top ten carry 2.5% to 3%. The sequenced sample was PBMCs. These TCRs come from a woman between 45 and 60 years old in good health and CMV-seropositive.

This clone has only a few counts. The chain recombines TRBV27 with TRBJ1-1; 7 nucleotides match TRBD1. V trimming: 6 bases; J trimming: 7 bases; junction bases outside the gene matches: 2. Per the germline V gene, CDR1 is MNHEY and CDR2 is SMNVEV (reference sequence). CDR3 size: 11 residues. The CDR3 loop reads CASRTGIEAFF. The CDR3 DNA sequence: TGTGCCAGCAGGACAGGGATTGAAGCTTTCTTT.

The V gene is TRBV6-5, the J gene TRBJ1-1; the match to TRBD1 covers 11 bases. After removal of 0 bases from V and 7 bases from J, the junction contained 1 base not matched to a gene. Germline V gene lookup returns CDR1 MNHEY and CDR2 SVGAGI. The CDR3 spans 14 residues. The CDR3 loop is CASSYSGTGGEAFF. The CDR3 DNA sequence: TGTGCCAGCAGTTACTCGGGGACAGGGGGTGAAGCTTTCTTT.

This rearrangement joins TRBV5-4 to TRBJ2-7; tentative D call: TRBD1 (6 bases). This CDR3 is built from 14 residues. Germline V gene lookup returns CDR1 SGHNT and CDR2 YYREEE (reference sequence). Trimming cost V 3 bases and J 3 bases, with 13 bases left between them. CDR3 sequence (DNA): TGTGCCAGCAGCTCTTATGGACAGCACTACGAGCAGTACTTC. As protein: CASSSYGQHYEQYF.

This chain joins TRBV5-6 and TRBJ2-1, with D maybe TRBD1 (6 bases). Trimming stripped 0 bases from V and 11 bases from J, with 24 bases between. Germline V CDR1 and CDR2: SGHDT, YYEEEE. The CDR3 covers 17 residues. For the CDR3, the DNA is TGTGCCAGCAGCTTGGGGGCAGGGGAGTTAGGTGTTATGAAGCAGTTCTTC. This encodes CASSLGAGELGVMKQFF.

The chain uses TRBV4-1 and TRBJ1-1, with TRBD1 matching over 7 bases. Germline-derived CDR1 and CDR2 are MGHRA and YSYEKL. The CDR3 is 15 residues long. With 4 bases clipped from V and 1 base from J, the junction kept 6 bases outside the gene matches. The CDR3 DNA reads as TGCGCCAGCAGCCGCCAGGGACAGAGGAACACTGAAGCTTTCTTT. This gives the protein CASSRQGQRNTEAFF.

In its sample, this clone was seen a few times. CDR3 nucleotide sequence: TGTGCCTGGAGGGTAGGGGGCCAGCGGACTGAAGCTTTCTTT. This sequence encodes CAWRVGGQRTEAFF. This chain links TRBV30 with TRBJ1-1, with 7 bases that match TRBD1. This CDR3 is built from 14 residues. V dropped 3 bases and J dropped 5; count of bases not matched to a gene: 9. The germline gives CDR1 GTSNPN, CDR2 SVGIG (reference sequence).

This chain uses TRBV5-6 with TRBJ2-1; D is unresolved. Germline V gene data show CDR1 as SGHDT and CDR2 as YYEEEE. V lost 4 bases, J lost 7 bases, and 9 bases lay in between. The CDR3 covers 12 residues. In DNA, the CDR3 is TGTGCCAGCAGCGACAAATTTAATGAGCAGTTCTTC. This encodes CASSDKFNEQFF.

V and J are TRBV6-4 and TRBJ1-4, with 10 bases matching TRBD1. The CDR3 is 13 amino acids. J was trimmed by 8 bases and V by 5 bases; bases with no gene match: 2. CDR1 is MRHNA and CDR2 is SNTAGT in the germline V gene. The CDR3 nucleotides are TGTGCCAGCAGTACGGACAGGGGGGAAAAACTGTTTTTT. Translating it yields CASSTDRGEKLFF.

The V and J genes are TRBV5-1 and TRBJ1-4; 8 bases are shared with TRBD1. Germline loops: CDR1 SGHRS, CDR2 YFSETQ. With V trimmed by 4 bases and J by 8 bases, 7 bases remained unmatched. The CDR3 loop spans 14 amino acids. Here the CDR3 DNA reads TGCGCCAGCAGCGAAGGACAGGGATGGGAAAAACTGTTTTTT. Its protein is CASSEGQGWEKLFF.

In this sample, this clone turned up once. As DNA, the CDR3 is TGCGCCAGCAGCTTAATGCTCGGGGGGTTTAACAATGAGCAGTTCTTC. Translation: CASSLMLGGFNNEQFF. The chain joins TRBV5-1 to TRBJ2-1; TRBD2 matches at 7 bases. The CDR3 length is 16 residues. Trimming removed 2 bases from V and 5 bases from J; junction bases left unmatched: 10. The germline V gene encodes CDR1 SGHRS and CDR2 YFSETQ.

The chain carries TRBV19 and TRBJ1-2, with a weak D call TRBD1 (6 bases). CDR1 is LNHDA and CDR2 is SQIVND in the germline V gene (reference sequence). Trimming took off 0 bases at V and 7 bases at J, with 9 bases between the two ends. The CDR3 runs 13 residues. The CDR3 DNA reads TGTGCCAGTAGTATAGACAGGGGAGCTGGCTACACCTTC. It is translated as CASSIDRGAGYTF.

The chain links TRBV2 to TRBJ1-2; D perhaps matches TRBD1 (6 bases). This CDR3 contains 15 residues. The V gene's germline CDR1 is SNHLY and CDR2 FYNNEI. Trimming removed 4 bases from V and 4 bases from J, with 16 bases in between. CDR3: CASSVRGAHIYGYTF. The CDR3, as DNA: TGTGCCAGCAGTGTCCGGGGGGCGCATATCTATGGCTACACCTTC. Complete variable domain (other parts from reference TRBV2 and TRBJ1-2): EPEVTQTPSHQVTQMGQEVILRCVPISNHLYFYWYRQILGQKVEFLVSFYNNEISEKSEIFDDQFSVERPDGSNFTLKIRSTKLEDSAMYFCASSVRGAHIYGYTFGSGTRLTVV.

Turning to this clone: In the same sample, other DNA sequences code for this CDR3. V and J are TRBV18 and TRBJ2-7; 8 bases fit TRBD1. Per germline, CDR1 KGHSH and CDR2 LQKENI. This CDR3 has 14 residues. V lost 3 bases and J lost 6; bases outside the gene matches: 7. CDR3 residues: CASSPGQGPPEQYF. CDR3 sequence (DNA): TGTGCCAGCTCACCCGGACAGGGACCCCCCGAGCAGTACTTC.

On this clone: One end of the junction is discordant with germline, which a read error may explain. The chain is built from TRBV7-9 and TRBJ2-7; maybe TRBD2 (6 bases). The CDR3 is made up of 17 amino acids. Germline lookup yields CDR1 SEHNR and CDR2 FQNEAQ (reference sequence). CDR3 coding DNA: TGTTCCAGCAGCTTAGCTCGGGGGACCGAGAGCTCCTACGAGCAGTACTTC. Encoded protein: CSSSLARGTESSYEQYF.

In its sample, this clone was seen a few times. The chain couples TRBV29-1 to TRBJ2-5, with a weak D call TRBD2 (7 bases). CDR1 and CDR2 (germline): SQVTM, ANQGSEA. CDR3 length: 16 residues. Deletions cut 4 bases from V and 1 base from J, with 19 bases between. DNA of the CDR3: TGCAGCGTTGTTTACGAGCCCCGGGGGGCCCAAGAGACCCAGTACTTC. Residues: CSVVYEPRGAQETQYF.

This sequence joins TRBV5-8 and TRBJ1-5, with D possibly TRBD1 on 6 matching bases. The CDR3 spans 16 residues. V shed 4 bases and J shed 0 bases, with 14 bases lying between them. Per the germline V gene, CDR1 is SGHTS and CDR2 is YDEGEE. The CDR3 DNA follows: TGTGCCAGCAGCCCCTTCTCAGGGGTTAGCAATCAGCCCCAGCATTTT. It yields the protein CASSPFSGVSNQPQHF.

This clone turned up a few times. V usage is TRBV7-8 and J usage is TRBJ2-7, with 7 nucleotides matching TRBD1. With V trimmed by 0 bases and J by 7 bases, 21 bases remained unmatched. This CDR3 has 19 residues. The V gene's germline CDR1 is SGHVS and CDR2 FQNEAQ. CDR3 in DNA: TGTGCCAGCAGCTTAGCGTCAGGGGGTTATCGGGACCGCCTTGAGGAGCAGTACTTC. Protein sequence: CASSLASGGYRDRLEEQYF.

The chain couples TRBV5-1 to TRBJ2-3; maybe TRBD2 (6 bases). V was clipped by 3 bases and J by 1 base, with 12 bases between them. The CDR3 covers 15 residues. Looked up from germline, CDR1 is SGHRS and CDR2 is YFSETQ. CDR3 amino acids: CASSSLAGRTDTQYF. CDR3 bases: TGCGCCAGCAGCTCCCTTGCGGGGCGCACAGATACGCAGTATTTT.

The chain has TRBV6-6 and TRBJ1-5; D unclear. Germline V gene lookup returns CDR1 MNHNY and CDR2 SVGAGI (reference sequence). Trimming shortened V by 7 bases and J by 4 bases, and 11 bases separated the two germline ends. The CDR3 has 13 amino acids. CDR3 protein: CASTETANQPQHF. Here the CDR3 DNA reads TGTGCCAGCACTGAAACTGCGAATCAGCCCCAGCATTTT.

The chain has TRBV7-8 and TRBJ2-5; D is possibly TRBD2 (7 bases). Trimming pared 2 bases from V and 5 bases from J, leaving 33 bases between. The CDR3 loop spans 21 amino acids. Germline V lookup: CDR1 SGHVS, CDR2 FQNEAQ. CDR3 nucleotides: TGTGCCAGCAGCTTAACCAATAAGCCGGGGGGCTTGGCCAACACACGCGAGACCCAGTACTTC. This sequence encodes CASSLTNKPGGLANTRETQYF.

The chain combines TRBV9 with TRBJ2-5, with 10 bases aligning to TRBD2. In germline, CDR1 is SGDLS, CDR2 YYNGEE. J was trimmed by 2 bases and V by 4 bases; bases with no gene match: 8. The CDR3 sequence is 16 residues long. The CDR3 DNA sequence: TGTGCCAGCAGCCTCAACTTAGCGGGGGGACAAGAGACCCAGTACTTC. Protein: CASSLNLAGGQETQYF. Complete variable domain (other parts from reference TRBV9 and TRBJ2-5): DSGVTQTPKHLITATGQRVTLRCSPRSGDLSVYWYQQSLDQGLQFLIQYYNGEERAKGNILERFSAQQFPDLHSELNLSSLELGDSALYFCASSLNLAGGQETQYFGPGTRLLVL.

V gene TRBV19 combines with J gene TRBJ1-3; 7 nucleotides line up with TRBD1. The CDR3 sequence is 15 residues long. Germline V gene sequence: CDR1 LNHDA, CDR2 SQIVND (reference sequence). Trimming took 5 bases from V and 4 from J; bases not matched to a gene: 8. This CDR3 is CASSPRDSLGNTIYF. The CDR3, as DNA: TGTGCCAGTAGTCCCCGGGACAGCTTAGGAAACACCATATATTTT.

Worth noting for this clone: A junction end diverges from the germline sequence, so it may reflect a read error. The chain uses TRBV9 and TRBJ1-5; possibly TRBD1 for D (6 bases). The CDR3 is 16 residues long. In germline, CDR1 is SGDLS, CDR2 YYNGEE. The CDR3 DNA reads as TGTGCCAACAGCCTGAGGGGGGGAACGAGCAATCAGCCCCAGCATTTT. Encoded protein: CANSLRGGTSNQPQHF.